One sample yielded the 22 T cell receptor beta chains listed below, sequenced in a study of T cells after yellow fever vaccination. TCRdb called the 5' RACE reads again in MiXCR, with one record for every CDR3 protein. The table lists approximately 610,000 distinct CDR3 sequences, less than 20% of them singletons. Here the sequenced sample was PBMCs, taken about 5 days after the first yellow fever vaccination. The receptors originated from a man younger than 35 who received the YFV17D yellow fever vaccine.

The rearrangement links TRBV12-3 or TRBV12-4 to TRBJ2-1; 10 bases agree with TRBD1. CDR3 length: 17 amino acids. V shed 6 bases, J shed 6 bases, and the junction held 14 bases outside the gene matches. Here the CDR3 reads CASSHTGTGDEGNEQFF. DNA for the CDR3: TGTGCCAGCAGCCACACGGGGACAGGGGATGAGGGCAATGAGCAGTTCTTC.

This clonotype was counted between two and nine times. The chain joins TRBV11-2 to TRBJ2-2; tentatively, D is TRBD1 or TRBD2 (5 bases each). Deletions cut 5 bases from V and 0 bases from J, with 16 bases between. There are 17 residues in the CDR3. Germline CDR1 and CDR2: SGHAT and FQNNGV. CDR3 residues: CASSNEGTASNTGELFF. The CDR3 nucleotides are TGTGCCAGCAGCAACGAAGGGACGGCCTCGAACACCGGGGAGCTGTTTTTT.

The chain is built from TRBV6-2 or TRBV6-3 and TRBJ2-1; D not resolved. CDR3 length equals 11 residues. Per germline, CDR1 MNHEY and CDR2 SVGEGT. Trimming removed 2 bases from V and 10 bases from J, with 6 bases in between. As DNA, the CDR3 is TGTGCCAGCAGTTACCTAGGCGAGCAGTTCTTC. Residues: CASSYLGEQFF.

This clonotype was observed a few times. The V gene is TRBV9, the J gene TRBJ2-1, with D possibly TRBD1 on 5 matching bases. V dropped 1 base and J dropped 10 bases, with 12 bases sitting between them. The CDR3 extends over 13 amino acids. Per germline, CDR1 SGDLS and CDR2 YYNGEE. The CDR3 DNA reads TGTGCCAGCAGCGTAAGGGCTTGGACAGAGCAGTTCTTC. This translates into CASSVRAWTEQFF.

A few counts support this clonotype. The CDR3 sequence is CASSPPGGPDYNEQFF. The CDR3 DNA reads TGTGCCAGCAGCCCCCCCGGCGGACCTGATTACAATGAGCAGTTCTTC. The chain combines TRBV7-9 with TRBJ2-1; D not certain. The CDR3 length is 16 residues. The V gene lost 5 bases and the J gene lost 4 bases, with 18 bases spanning the gap. Germline CDR1 is SEHNR and CDR2 is FQNEAQ (reference sequence). The full variable domain, with the rest looked up from reference TRBV7-9 and TRBJ2-1, is DTGVSQNPRHKITKRGQNVTFRCDPISEHNRLYWYRQTLGQGPEFLTYFQNEAQLEKSRLLSDRFSAERPKGSFSTLEIQRTEQGDSAMYLCASSPPGGPDYNEQFFGPGTRLTVL.

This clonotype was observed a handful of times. The CDR3 DNA sequence: TGCGCCAGCAGCTTCCCACGGGACAGGGTCGTCAATGAGCAGTTCTTC. Residues: CASSFPRDRVVNEQFF. The V and J genes are TRBV5-1 and TRBJ2-1, with 9 bases aligning to TRBD1. V trimming: 2 bases; J trimming: 6 bases; junction bases outside the gene matches: 9. The germline V gene encodes CDR1 SGHRS and CDR2 YFSETQ. The CDR3 consists of 16 residues.

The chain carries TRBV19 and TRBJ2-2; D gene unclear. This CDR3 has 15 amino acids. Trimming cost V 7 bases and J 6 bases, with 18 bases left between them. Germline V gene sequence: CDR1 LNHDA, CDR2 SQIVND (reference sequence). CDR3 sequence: CASIWSSSNAGELFF. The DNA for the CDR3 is TGTGCCAGTATCTGGAGTTCCTCAAACGCCGGGGAGCTGTTTTTT.

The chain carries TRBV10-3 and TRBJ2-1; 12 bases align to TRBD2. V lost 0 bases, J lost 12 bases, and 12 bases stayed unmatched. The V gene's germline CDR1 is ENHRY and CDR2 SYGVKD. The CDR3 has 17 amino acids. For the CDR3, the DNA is TGTGCCATCAGTGAGTCGAAACCTCTAGCGGGGGGGAGTCCGCAGTTCTTC. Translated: CAISESKPLAGGSPQFF.

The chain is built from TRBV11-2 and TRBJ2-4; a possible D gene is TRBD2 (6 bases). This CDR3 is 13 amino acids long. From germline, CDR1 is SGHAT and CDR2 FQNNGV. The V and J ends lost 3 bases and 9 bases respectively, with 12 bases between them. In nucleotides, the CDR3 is TGTGCCAGCAGCTTTGGGACTTCTGTCATTCAGTACTTC. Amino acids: CASSFGTSVIQYF.

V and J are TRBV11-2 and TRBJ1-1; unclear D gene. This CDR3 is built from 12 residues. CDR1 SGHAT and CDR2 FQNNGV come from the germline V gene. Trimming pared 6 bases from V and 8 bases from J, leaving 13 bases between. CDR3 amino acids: CASSLTRAEAFF. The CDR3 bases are TGTGCCAGCAGTCTAACCCGAGCCGAAGCTTTCTTT.

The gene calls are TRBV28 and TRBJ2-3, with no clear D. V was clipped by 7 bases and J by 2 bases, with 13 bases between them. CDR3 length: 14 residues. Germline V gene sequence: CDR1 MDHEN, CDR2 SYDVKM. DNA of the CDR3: TGTGCCAGCAATCAAGGCCCTTTCACAGATACGCAGTATTTT. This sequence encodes CASNQGPFTDTQYF.

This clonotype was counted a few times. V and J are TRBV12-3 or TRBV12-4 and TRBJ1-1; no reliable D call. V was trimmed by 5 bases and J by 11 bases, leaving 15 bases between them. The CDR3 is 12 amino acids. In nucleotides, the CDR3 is TGTGCCAGCAGTCTATCCCGGGGTCATGCTTTCTTT. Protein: CASSLSRGHAFF.

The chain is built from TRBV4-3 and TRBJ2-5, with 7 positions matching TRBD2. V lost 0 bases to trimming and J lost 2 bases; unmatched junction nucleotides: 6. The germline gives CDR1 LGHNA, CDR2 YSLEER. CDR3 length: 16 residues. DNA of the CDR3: TGCGCCAGCAGCCAAGATCTAAGCGGGGTACAAGAGACCCAGTACTTC. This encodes CASSQDLSGVQETQYF.

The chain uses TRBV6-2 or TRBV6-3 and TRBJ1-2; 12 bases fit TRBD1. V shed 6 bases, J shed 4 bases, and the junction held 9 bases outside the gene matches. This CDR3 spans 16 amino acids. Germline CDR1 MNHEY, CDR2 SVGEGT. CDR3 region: CASRQPGQGARYGYTF. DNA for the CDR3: TGTGCCAGCAGGCAACCGGGACAGGGGGCGCGCTATGGCTACACCTTC.

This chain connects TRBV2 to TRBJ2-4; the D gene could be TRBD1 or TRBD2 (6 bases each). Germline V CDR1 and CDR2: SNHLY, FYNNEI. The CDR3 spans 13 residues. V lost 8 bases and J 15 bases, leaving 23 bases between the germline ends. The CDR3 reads CASRLVLQGTWYF. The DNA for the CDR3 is TGTGCCAGCCGACTAGTCCTACAGGGAACCTGGTACTTC. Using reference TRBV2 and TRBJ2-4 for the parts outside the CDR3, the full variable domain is EPEVTQTPSHQVTQMGQEVILRCVPISNHLYFYWYRQILGQKVEFLVSFYNNEISEKSEIFDDQFSVERPDGSNFTLKIRSTKLEDSAMYFCASRLVLQGTWYFGAGTRLSVL.

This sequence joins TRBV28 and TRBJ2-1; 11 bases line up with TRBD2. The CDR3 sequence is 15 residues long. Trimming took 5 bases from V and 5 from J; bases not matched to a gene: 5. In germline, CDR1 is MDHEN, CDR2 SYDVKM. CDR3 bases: TGTGCCAGCAGTATAGCGGGGGGGGCCAACAATGAGCAGTTCTTC. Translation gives CASSIAGGANNEQFF.

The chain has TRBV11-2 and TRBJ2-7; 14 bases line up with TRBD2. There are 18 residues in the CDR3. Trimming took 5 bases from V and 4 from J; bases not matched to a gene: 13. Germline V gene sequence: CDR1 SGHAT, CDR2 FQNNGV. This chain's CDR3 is CASSRQLTSGGAGYEQYF. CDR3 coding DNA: TGTGCCAGCAGCAGACAACTGACTAGCGGGGGGGCAGGGTACGAGCAGTACTTC. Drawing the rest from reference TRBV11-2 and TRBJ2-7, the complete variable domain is EAGVAQSPRYKIIEKRQSVAFWCNPISGHATLYWYQQILGQGPKLLIQFQNNGVVDDSQLPKDRFSAERLKGVDSTLKIQPAKLEDSAVYLCASSRQLTSGGAGYEQYFGPGTRLTVT.

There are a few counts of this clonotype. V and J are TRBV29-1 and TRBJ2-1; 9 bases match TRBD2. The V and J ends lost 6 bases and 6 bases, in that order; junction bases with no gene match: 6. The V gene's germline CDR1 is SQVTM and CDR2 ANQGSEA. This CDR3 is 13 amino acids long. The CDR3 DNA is TGCAGCGTGCCAGCGGGGGGCCTCAATGAGCAGTTCTTC. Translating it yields CSVPAGGLNEQFF.

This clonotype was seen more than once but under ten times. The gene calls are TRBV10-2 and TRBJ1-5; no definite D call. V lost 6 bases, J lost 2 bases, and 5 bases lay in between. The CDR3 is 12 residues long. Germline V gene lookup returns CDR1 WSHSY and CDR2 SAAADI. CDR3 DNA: TGCGCCAGCAGGGTAGGCAATCAGCCCCAGCATTTT. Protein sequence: CASRVGNQPQHF.

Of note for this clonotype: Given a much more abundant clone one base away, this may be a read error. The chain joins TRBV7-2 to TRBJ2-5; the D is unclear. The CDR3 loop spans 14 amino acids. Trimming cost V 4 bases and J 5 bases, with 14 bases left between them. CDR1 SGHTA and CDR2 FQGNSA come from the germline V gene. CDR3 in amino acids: CASSSGVPCETQYF. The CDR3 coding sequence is TGTGCCAGCAGCTCCGGTGTCCCCTGCGAGACCCAGTACTTC.

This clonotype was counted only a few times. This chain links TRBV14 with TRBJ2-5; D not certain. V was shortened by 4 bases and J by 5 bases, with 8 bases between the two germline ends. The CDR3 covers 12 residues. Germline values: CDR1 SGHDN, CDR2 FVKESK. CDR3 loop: CASSRNWETQYF. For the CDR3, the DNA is TGTGCCAGCAGCCGGAACTGGGAGACCCAGTACTTC.

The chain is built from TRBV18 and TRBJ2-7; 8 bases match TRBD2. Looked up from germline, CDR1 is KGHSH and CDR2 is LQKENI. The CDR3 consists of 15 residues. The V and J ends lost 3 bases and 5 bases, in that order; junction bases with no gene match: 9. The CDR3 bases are TGTGCCAGCTCACCCTCTCGGACTAGCTATCACGAGCAGTACTTC. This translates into CASSPSRTSYHEQYF.